This TCR beta chain was recovered during a study of cytomegalovirus exposure and HLA in healthy donors. Whole-study results and caveats: A missense variant in DCLRE1C was later tied to TCR beta V- and J-gene trimming.

About this clone: Its matching antigen is unknown. In the same sample, other DNA sequences code for this CDR3.

The PCR ran on 60 Vbeta and 13 Jbeta primers. Sequencing used immunoSEQ multiplex PCR; TCRdb keeps in-frame clones, though not all of them. This sample carries 65,000 to 80,000 clones, with approximately 4.3% going to the ten biggest clones. V lost 5 bases and J 3 bases, leaving 14 bases between the germline ends. The CDR3 length is 14 residues. Germline-derived CDR1 and CDR2 are SQVTM and ANQGSEA. The sequenced material came from PBMCs. This sequence joins TRBV29-1 and TRBJ2-1; weak D call: TRBD2 (6 bases). This sequence originates from a man under 40 in good health and CMV-seronegative. The CDR3 here is CSVSAGIVYNEQFF. The CDR3 coding sequence is TGCAGCGTTTCGGCGGGAATAGTCTACAATGAGCAGTTCTTC.